Below, one T cell receptor beta chain is given with its context. Its target is not known. The germline gene is not matched at one end of the junction; a read error may be the cause. The data were taken from a study of post-analysis software for immune sequencing data. The study, taken as a whole, reports: About five TRBV segments appeared more often in patients than in controls, and TRBV5-6, TRBV5-1 and TRBV20-1 were among these. Same-batch samples co-clustered strongly by F measure.

TCR beta libraries were prepared from cDNA with unique molecular identifiers. Each CDR3 protein gets one entry after TCRdb re-called the PCR reads with MiXCR. This repertoire shows hundreds of thousands of distinct CDR3 sequences, 44% found once; its top ten account for 1.5% to 2%. The germline V gene encodes CDR1 SSHAT and CDR2 FNYEAQ (reference sequence). CDR3 length: 13 residues. Material for sequencing was blood. The chain is built from TRBV7-7 and TRBJ2-7; 8 bases are a match to TRBD1. The receptor's source is a girl between 10 and 17 years old with multiple sclerosis. Here the CDR3 DNA reads TGTGCTAGCAGCCCCGGACAGGGTTCGGAGCAGTACTTC. Translating gives CASSPGQGSEQYF.